This TCR beta chain stems from a study of blood T cells in healthy people across ages. A second roughly 6 to 12 cycle PCR used barcoded and J-beta primers. With 12 random nucleotides, a template-switch adaptor tagged each individual cDNA molecule. Using its own MiXCR run on the 5' RACE reads, TCRdb lists one record per CDR3 protein. Among around 990,000 distinct CDR3 sequences listed, about 25% were seen once. The CDR3 covers 12 residues. Germline loops: CDR1 DFQATT, CDR2 SNEGSKA (reference sequence). This clonotype was seen more than once but under ten times. A junction boundary mismatches the germline segment, possibly from a read error. Isolating PBMCs gave at least 6 million of these cells per sample. These data also featured in a second study, about T cells of mothers and their children. That study reports: Donation was provided by three healthy Caucasian mothers along with their six children.

What was sequenced was blood. This receptor was taken from a girl aged 2 to 10 in good health. The chain links TRBV20-1 to TRBJ2-3; D remains ambiguous. DNA of the CDR3: TGCAGTGTCCGAGGAGTCACAGATACACAGTATTTT. It translates to CSVRGVTDTQYF.